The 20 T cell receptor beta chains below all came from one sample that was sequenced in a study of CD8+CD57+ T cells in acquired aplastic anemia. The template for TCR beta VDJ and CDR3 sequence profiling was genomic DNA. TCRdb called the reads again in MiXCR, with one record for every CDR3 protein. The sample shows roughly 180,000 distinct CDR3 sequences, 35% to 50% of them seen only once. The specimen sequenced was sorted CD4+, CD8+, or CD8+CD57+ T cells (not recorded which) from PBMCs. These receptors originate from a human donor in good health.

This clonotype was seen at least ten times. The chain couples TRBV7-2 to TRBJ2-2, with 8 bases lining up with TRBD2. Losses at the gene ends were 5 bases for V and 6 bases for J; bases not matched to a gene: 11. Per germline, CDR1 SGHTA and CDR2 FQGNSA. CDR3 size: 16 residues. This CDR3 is CASSQHGRGVAGELFF. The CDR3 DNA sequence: TGTGCCAGCAGCCAGCACGGGAGGGGAGTAGCCGGGGAGCTGTTTTTT. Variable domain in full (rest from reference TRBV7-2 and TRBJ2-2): GAGVSQSPSNKVTEKGKDVELRCDPISGHTALYWYRQSLGQGLEFLIYFQGNSAPDKSGLPSDRFSAERTGGSVSTLTIQRTQQEDSAVYLCASSQHGRGVAGELFFGEGSRLTVL.

Here the CDR3 reads CASSGSQQAEAFF. CDR3 sequence (DNA): TGTGCCAGCAGTGGCTCGCAACAGGCTGAAGCTTTCTTT. The chain carries TRBV6-1 and TRBJ1-1; possibly TRBD1 for D (5 bases). There are 13 residues in the CDR3. V was cut by 4 bases and J by 6 bases, with 12 bases left in between. Germline CDR1 reads MNHNS; CDR2 reads SASEGT.

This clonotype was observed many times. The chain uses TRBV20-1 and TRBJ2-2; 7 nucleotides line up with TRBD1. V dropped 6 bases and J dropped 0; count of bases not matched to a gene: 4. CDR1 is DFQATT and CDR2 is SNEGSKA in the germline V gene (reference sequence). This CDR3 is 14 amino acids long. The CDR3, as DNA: TGCAGTGCGCCCGGGACAGCGAACACCGGGGAGCTGTTTTTT. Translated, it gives CSAPGTANTGELFF.

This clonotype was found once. In DNA, the CDR3 is TGCAGCGCCGAGGGACAGGGGCATGGCTACACCTTC. It yields the protein CSAEGQGHGYTF. The V and J genes are TRBV29-1 and TRBJ1-2; 10 nucleotides match TRBD1. Germline V CDR1 and CDR2: SQVTM, ANQGSEA. The length of the CDR3 is 12 residues. J gave up 6 bases and V 7 bases, and 5 bases lay outside the gene matches.

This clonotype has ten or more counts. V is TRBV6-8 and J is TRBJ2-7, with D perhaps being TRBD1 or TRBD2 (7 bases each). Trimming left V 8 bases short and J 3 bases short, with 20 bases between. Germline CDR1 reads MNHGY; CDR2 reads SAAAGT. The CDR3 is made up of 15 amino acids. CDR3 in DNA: TGTGCCAGCGGATGGGGGAGGGACAGCAGCTACGAGCAGTACTTC. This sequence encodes CASGWGRDSSYEQYF.

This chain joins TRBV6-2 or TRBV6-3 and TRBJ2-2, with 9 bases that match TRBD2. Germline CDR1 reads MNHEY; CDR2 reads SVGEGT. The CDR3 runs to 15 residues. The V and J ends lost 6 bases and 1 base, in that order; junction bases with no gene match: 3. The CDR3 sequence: CASSRSGGNTGELFF. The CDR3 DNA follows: TGTGCCAGCAGCCGTAGCGGGGGGAACACCGGGGAGCTGTTTTTT.

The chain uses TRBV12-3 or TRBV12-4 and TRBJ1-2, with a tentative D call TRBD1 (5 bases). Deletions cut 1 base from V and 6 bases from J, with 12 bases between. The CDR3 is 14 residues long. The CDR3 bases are TGTGCCAGCAGTTTAGTTTCTGGGGGAAATGGCTACACCTTC. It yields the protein CASSLVSGGNGYTF.

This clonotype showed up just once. The CDR3, as DNA: TGTGCCAGTGTTGACTACCTCAGAGAGACCCAGTACTTC. The encoded protein is CASVDYLRETQYF. The gene calls are TRBV12-3 or TRBV12-4 and TRBJ2-5; D is perhaps TRBD2 (5 bases). The V end was cut by 9 bases, the J end by 4 bases, with 15 bases between. The CDR3 runs to 13 residues.

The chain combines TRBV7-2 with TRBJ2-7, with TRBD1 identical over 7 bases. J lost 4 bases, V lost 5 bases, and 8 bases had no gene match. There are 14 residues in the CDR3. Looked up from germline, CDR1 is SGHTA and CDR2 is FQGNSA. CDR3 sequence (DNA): TGTGCCAGCAGCCGAACAAGGACAGGTTACGAGCAGTACTTC. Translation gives CASSRTRTGYEQYF. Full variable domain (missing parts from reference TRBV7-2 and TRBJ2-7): GAGVSQSPSNKVTEKGKDVELRCDPISGHTALYWYRQSLGQGLEFLIYFQGNSAPDKSGLPSDRFSAERTGGSVSTLTIQRTQQEDSAVYLCASSRTRTGYEQYFGPGTRLTVT.

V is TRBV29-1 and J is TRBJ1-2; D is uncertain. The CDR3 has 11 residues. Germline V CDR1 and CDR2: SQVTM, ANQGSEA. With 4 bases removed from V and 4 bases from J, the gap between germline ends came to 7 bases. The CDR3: CSVAEGYGYTF. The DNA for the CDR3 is TGCAGCGTTGCGGAGGGCTATGGCTACACCTTC.

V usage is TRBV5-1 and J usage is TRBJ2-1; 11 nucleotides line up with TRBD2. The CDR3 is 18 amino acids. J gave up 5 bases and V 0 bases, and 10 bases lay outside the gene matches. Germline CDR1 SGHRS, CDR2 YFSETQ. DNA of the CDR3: TGCGCCAGCAGCTTGGCCGCGCCTAGCGGGGGGTTGAACAATGAGCAGTTCTTC. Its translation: CASSLAAPSGGLNNEQFF.

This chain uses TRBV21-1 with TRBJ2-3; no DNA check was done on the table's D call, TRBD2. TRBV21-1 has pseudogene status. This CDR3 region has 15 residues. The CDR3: CASSKGEGRTDTQYF. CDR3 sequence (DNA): TGTGCCAGCAGCAAAGGGGAGGGGAGGACAGATACGCAGTATTTT.

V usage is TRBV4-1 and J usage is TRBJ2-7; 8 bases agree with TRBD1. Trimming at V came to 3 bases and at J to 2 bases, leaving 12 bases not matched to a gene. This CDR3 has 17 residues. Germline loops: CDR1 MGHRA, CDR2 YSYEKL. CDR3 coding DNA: TGCGCCAGCAGCCACAAGATTTCCGGACAGGGAACCTACGAGCAGTACTTC. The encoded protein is CASSHKISGQGTYEQYF.

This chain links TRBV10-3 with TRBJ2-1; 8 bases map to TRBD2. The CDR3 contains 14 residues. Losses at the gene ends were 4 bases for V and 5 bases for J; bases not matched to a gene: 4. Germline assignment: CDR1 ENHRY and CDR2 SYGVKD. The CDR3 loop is CAISGGTSNNEQFF. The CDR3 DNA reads TGTGCCATCAGTGGCGGGACTAGTAACAATGAGCAGTTCTTC.

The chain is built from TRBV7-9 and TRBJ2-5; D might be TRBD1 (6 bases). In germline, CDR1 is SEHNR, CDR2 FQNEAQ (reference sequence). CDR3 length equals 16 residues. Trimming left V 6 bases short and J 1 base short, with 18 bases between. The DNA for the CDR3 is TGTGCCAGCAGTCTGACAGGCGCCCAATTCCAAGAGACCCAGTACTTC. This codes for CASSLTGAQFQETQYF.

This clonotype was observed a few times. CDR3 amino acids: CASSLGLGQGKGGYTF. CDR3 nucleotides: TGTGCCAGCAGCTTAGGGTTAGGGCAGGGGAAGGGAGGCTACACCTTC. This rearrangement joins TRBV11-2 to TRBJ1-2; maybe TRBD1 (6 bases). CDR1 SGHAT and CDR2 FQNNGV come from the germline V gene. CDR3 length: 16 residues. With 1 base removed from V and 8 bases from J, the gap between germline ends came to 20 bases.

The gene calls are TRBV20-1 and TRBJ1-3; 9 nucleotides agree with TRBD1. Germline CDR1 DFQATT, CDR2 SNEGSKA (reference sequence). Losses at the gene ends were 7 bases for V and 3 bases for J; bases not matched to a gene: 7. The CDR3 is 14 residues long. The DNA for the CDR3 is TGCAGTGTTCCGACAGGGGGGATTGGAAACACCATATATTTT. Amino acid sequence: CSVPTGGIGNTIYF.

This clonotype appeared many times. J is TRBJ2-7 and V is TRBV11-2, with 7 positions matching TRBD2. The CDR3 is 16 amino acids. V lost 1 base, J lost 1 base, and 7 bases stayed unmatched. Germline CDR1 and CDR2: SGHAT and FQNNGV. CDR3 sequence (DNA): TGTGCCAGCAGCTTAGGTTCCAGCGGGACTTCCTACGAGCAGTACTTC. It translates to CASSLGSSGTSYEQYF. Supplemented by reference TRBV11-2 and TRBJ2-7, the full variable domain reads EAGVAQSPRYKIIEKRQSVAFWCNPISGHATLYWYQQILGQGPKLLIQFQNNGVVDDSQLPKDRFSAERLKGVDSTLKIQPAKLEDSAVYLCASSLGSSGTSYEQYFGPGTRLTVT.

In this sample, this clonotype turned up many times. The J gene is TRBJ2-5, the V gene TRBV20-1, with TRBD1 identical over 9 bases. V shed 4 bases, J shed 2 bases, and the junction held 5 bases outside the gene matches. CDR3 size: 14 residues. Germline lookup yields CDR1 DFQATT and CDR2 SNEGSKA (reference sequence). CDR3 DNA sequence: TGCAGTGCTACGAACAGGGGGCGGCAAGAGACCCAGTACTTC. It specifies CSATNRGRQETQYF.

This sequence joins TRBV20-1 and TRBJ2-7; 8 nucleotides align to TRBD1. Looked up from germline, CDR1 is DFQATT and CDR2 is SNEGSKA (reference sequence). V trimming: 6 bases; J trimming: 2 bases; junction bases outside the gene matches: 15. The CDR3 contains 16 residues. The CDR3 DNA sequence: TGCAGTGCCCTAAGAAAAGGACAGGGTAGGGCCTACGAGCAGTACTTC. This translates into CSALRKGQGRAYEQYF.